These T cell receptor beta chains were read from a single sample in a study of T-cell memory formation after mild COVID-19. TCRdb re-analysed the 5' RACE reads in MiXCR, keeping a single row per CDR3 protein. The sample yields 98,000 or so distinct CDR3 sequences, 15% to 20% seen once. The specimen was PBMCs or a T cell subset sorted from them (not recorded which). All receptors derive from a man between 18 and 35 years old who had mild COVID-19 (a few samples of this study predate the infection). Cell type and time point are not known. The CDR3 runs from the conserved cysteine through the conserved F or W. A D gene is named only where the DNA matches it firmly. Clone size is stated in some rows and not others, as once, few, many or a class when expanded.

>-|14|TRBV20-1|TRBJ1-1|few
CSARAGAGNTEAFF
TGCAGTGCTAGAGCCGGCGCGGGCAACACTGAAGCTTTCTTT
>TRBD1|14|TRBV4-1|TRBJ2-3|-
CASSQVDRVNTQYF
TGCGCCAGCAGCCAAGTGGACAGGGTCAATACGCAGTATTTT
>TRBD2|18|TRBV6-5|TRBJ2-3|-
CASSYSVGLAASTDTQYF
TGTGCCAGCAGTTACTCTGTCGGACTAGCGGCTAGCACAGATACGCAGTATTTT
>-|13|TRBV5-5|TRBJ2-1|-
CASSLRGDNEQFF
TGTGCCAGCAGCTTGAGGGGAGACAATGAGCAGTTCTTC
>-|16|TRBV9|TRBJ2-2|few
CASSVDPGANTGELFF
TGTGCCAGCAGCGTAGATCCAGGGGCGAACACCGGGGAGCTGTTTTTT
>TRBD1|15|TRBV12-3/TRBV12-4|TRBJ1-3|-
CASRVTGSSGNTIYF
TGTGCCAGCAGGGTGACAGGGAGCTCTGGAAACACCATATATTTT
>-|13|TRBV9|TRBJ1-1|-
CASSVAGEARTFF
TGTGCCAGCAGCGTAGCTGGGGAGGCGCGGACTTTCTTT
>-|15|TRBV5-6|TRBJ2-1|once
CASSLAEGRRDEQFF
TGTGCCAGCAGCTTGGCAGAGGGCCGTCGCGATGAGCAGTTCTTC
>TRBD2|12|TRBV12-3/TRBV12-4|TRBJ2-7|many
CASGSSGYEQYF
TGTGCCAGCGGCTCTAGCGGCTACGAGCAGTACTTC
>-|14|TRBV7-9|TRBJ1-3|-
CASSGTREGNTIYF
TGTGCCAGCAGCGGGACCAGGGAGGGAAACACCATATATTTT
>-|14|TRBV28|TRBJ1-2|-
CASTSGADISGYTF
TGTGCCAGCACCTCAGGGGCGGATATATCCGGCTACACCTTC
>-|16|TRBV7-2|TRBJ2-5|many
CASSLPWAGMGETQYF
TGTGCCAGCAGCCTCCCCTGGGCAGGGATGGGAGAGACCCAGTACTTC
>TRBD2|15|TRBV20-1|TRBJ2-1|many
CSARDPERGGGEQFF
TGCAGTGCTAGAGATCCGGAACGGGGGGGCGGCGAGCAGTTCTTC
>-|17|TRBV29-1|TRBJ1-2|many
CSTQQIPSRGSAYGYTF
TGCAGCACCCAGCAAATCCCTAGTCGGGGGAGCGCCTATGGCTACACCTTC
>-|17|TRBV6-5|TRBJ1-1|few
CASSALGGAPSSTEAFF
TGTGCCAGCAGCGCGTTGGGGGGGGCGCCGAGTAGCACTGAAGCTTTCTTT
>-|16|TRBV2|TRBJ2-1|-
CASLEGRAGSYNEQFF
TGTGCCAGCCTGGAGGGTAGGGCCGGCTCCTACAATGAGCAGTTCTTC
>-|11|TRBV18|TRBJ2-1|few
CASSPNNEQFF
TGTGCCAGCTCACCAAACAATGAGCAGTTCTTC
>TRBD1|14|TRBV15|TRBJ2-1|many
CATSRDSRGNEQFF
TGTGCCACCAGCAGAGATTCCAGGGGGAATGAGCAGTTCTTC
>-|11|TRBV4-2|TRBJ2-3|medium-sized
CASSHSDTQYF
TGTGCCAGCAGCCACTCAGATACGCAGTATTTT
>TRBD1|17|TRBV4-1|TRBJ1-3|-
CASSQPAGGAGGNTIYF
TGCGCCAGCAGCCAACCCGCAGGGGGCGCAGGTGGAAACACCATATATTTT
>-|14|TRBV20-1|TRBJ2-2|few
CSARDLRNTGELFF
TGCAGTGCAAGGGACCTTCGGAACACCGGGGAGCTGTTTTTT
>-|15|TRBV2|TRBJ1-1|-
CASTLLGAGNTEAFF
TGTGCCAGCACTCTCCTGGGGGCAGGGAACACTGAAGCTTTCTTT
>TRBD2|17|TRBV10-3|TRBJ2-3|many
CAISEGTTSSSTDTQYF
TGTGCCATCAGTGAGGGGACTACCTCCTCTAGCACAGATACGCAGTATTTT
>-|13|TRBV5-1|TRBJ1-1|few
CASSLVGLPTAFF
TGCGCCAGCAGCTTGGTGGGATTACCAACGGCTTTCTTT
>-|16|TRBV5-1|TRBJ2-5|-
CASSLGGLRYQETQYF
TGCGCCAGCAGCTTGGGTGGATTGCGGTACCAAGAGACCCAGTACTTC
>TRBD1|15|TRBV5-1|TRBJ2-5|few
CASSLAPGGEETQYF
TGCGCCAGCAGCTTGGCACCAGGGGGCGAAGAGACCCAGTACTTC
>-|13|TRBV29-1|TRBJ1-1|few
CSVEPRGNTEAFF
TGCAGCGTTGAACCTAGGGGAAACACTGAAGCTTTCTTT
>-|13|TRBV7-2|TRBJ2-7|few
CASSLDPYNEQYF
TGTGCCAGCAGCTTAGACCCTTACAACGAGCAGTACTTC
>-|12|TRBV12-3/TRBV12-4|TRBJ1-1|few
CASTPGGTEAFF
TGTGCCAGCACCCCGGGGGGAACTGAAGCTTTCTTT
>TRBD1|15|TRBV7-9|TRBJ1-1|-
CASSAPGGLNTEAFF
TGTGCCAGCAGCGCTCCAGGGGGCCTTAACACTGAAGCTTTCTTT
>-|12|TRBV10-3|TRBJ1-4|few
CAISGSGPRLFF
TGTGCCATCAGTGGCTCAGGGCCTCGACTGTTTTTT
>-|11|TRBV23-1|TRBJ2-7|-
CASIQGREQYF
TGCGCCAGCATCCAGGGTAGGGAGCAGTACTTC
>-|13|TRBV2|TRBJ2-7|many
CASSLSPSYEQYF
TGTGCCAGCAGTTTATCCCCCTCCTACGAGCAGTACTTC
>-|13|TRBV11-1|TRBJ1-1|few
CASRNRGIAEAFF
TGTGCCAGCCGAAACCGGGGGATCGCTGAAGCTTTCTTT
>TRBD1|15|TRBV7-3|TRBJ2-7|-
CASSPEGTGYYEQYF
TGTGCCAGCAGCCCAGAGGGGACAGGGTACTACGAGCAGTACTTC
>-|16|TRBV6-5|TRBJ2-7|-
CASSYSGPPLFYEQYF
TGTGCCAGCAGTTACTCGGGACCACCCTTGTTCTACGAGCAGTACTTC
>-|15|TRBV7-2|TRBJ2-1|few
CASTRIWGSYNEQFF
TGTGCCAGCACCCGTATTTGGGGTAGCTACAATGAGCAGTTCTTC
>TRBD1|15|TRBV4-3|TRBJ1-1|-
CASSREQGMNTEAFF
TGCGCCAGCAGCCGAGAACAGGGGATGAACACTGAAGCTTTCTTT
>-|16|TRBV7-8|TRBJ2-2|few
CASSLGGGLATGELFF
TGTGCCAGCAGCTTAGGTGGCGGGTTGGCCACCGGGGAGCTGTTTTTT
>TRBD2|15|TRBV29-1|TRBJ2-1|few
CSVGTLRGGVNEQFF
TGCAGCGTTGGGACCTTACGGGGGGGAGTCAATGAGCAGTTCTTC
>-|14|TRBV7-3|TRBJ2-3|few
CASSKGGAADTQYF
TGTGCCAGCAGCAAGGGGGGGGCGGCGGATACGCAGTATTTT
>-|13|TRBV4-1|TRBJ1-2|-
CASSQVAGTGYTF
TGCGCCAGCAGCCAAGTTGCGGGTACTGGCTACACCTTC
>TRBD1|13|TRBV6-6|TRBJ2-5|once
CAISPTGGETQYF
TGTGCCATCAGTCCCACAGGGGGTGAGACCCAGTACTTC
>-|16|TRBV11-2|TRBJ2-2|few
CASSSLMGGAPGELFF
TGTGCCAGCAGCTCCCTGATGGGGGGGGCCCCCGGGGAGCTGTTTTTT
>-|13|TRBV3-1|TRBJ2-3|-
CASSQGITDTQYF
TGTGCCAGCAGCCAAGGGATTACAGATACGCAGTATTTT
>-|16|TRBV4-1|TRBJ2-5|-
CASSQDTGGIQETQYF
TGCGCCAGCAGCCAAGATACTGGGGGTATCCAAGAGACCCAGTACTTC
>-|15|TRBV5-1|TRBJ2-5|few
CASSLVGAVQETQYF
TGCGCCAGCAGCTTGGTCGGGGCGGTTCAAGAGACCCAGTACTTC
>-|16|TRBV10-1|TRBJ2-5|few
CASSTSGRGNQETQYF
-
>TRBD1|16|TRBV9|TRBJ2-3|-
CASSVVVDRELDTQYF
TGTGCCAGCAGCGTAGTCGTCGACAGGGAACTTGATACGCAGTATTTT
>TRBD2|18|TRBV5-1|TRBJ2-3|few
CASSVSGTSGGLTDTQYF
TGCGCCAGCAGCGTCTCCGGGACTAGCGGGGGACTCACGGATACGCAGTATTTT
>TRBD1|16|TRBV7-9|TRBJ1-4|-
CASRSTGGAPDEKLFF
TGTGCCAGCAGATCGACAGGGGGAGCCCCGGACGAAAAACTGTTTTTT
>TRBD2|15|TRBV6-1|TRBJ2-3|few
CASRKGSSGGHTQYF
TGTGCCAGCAGGAAGGGATCTAGCGGGGGCCATACGCAGTATTTT